This TCR beta chain comes out of a study of early T cells in non-severe SARS-CoV-2 infection. From the 5' RACE reads, TCRdb called clonotypes with MiXCR, one entry per CDR3 protein. The sample comprises 70,000 or so distinct CDR3 sequences, about 9.4% of which are singletons, and roughly 7.5% rests with the top ten. This clonotype has more than one count but fewer than ten. The CDR3 has 13 amino acids. Germline CDR1 reads LGHNA; CDR2 reads YSLEER. V lost 1 base and J lost 5, with 9 bases in between. The chain has TRBV4-3 and TRBJ2-7; D is unclear. This TCR derives from an adult who was a healthcare worker with PCR-confirmed SARS-CoV-2 infection or an uninfected control (not recorded which). The sequencing used whole blood, collected at baseline. In DNA, the CDR3 is TGCGCCAGCAGCCAAGGAAGTAGTAACGAGCAGTACTTC. This codes for CASSQGSSNEQYF.